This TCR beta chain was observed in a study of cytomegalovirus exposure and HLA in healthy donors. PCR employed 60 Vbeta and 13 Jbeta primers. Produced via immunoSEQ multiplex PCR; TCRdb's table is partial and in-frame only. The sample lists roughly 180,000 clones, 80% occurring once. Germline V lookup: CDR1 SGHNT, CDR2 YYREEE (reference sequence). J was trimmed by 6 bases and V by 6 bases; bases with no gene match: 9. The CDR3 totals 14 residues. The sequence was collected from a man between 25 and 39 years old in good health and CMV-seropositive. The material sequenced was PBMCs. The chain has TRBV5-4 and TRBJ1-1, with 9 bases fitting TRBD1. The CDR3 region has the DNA TGTGCCAGCACCTCGGGGACAGGGCGGGCTGAAGCTTTCTTT. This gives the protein CASTSGTGRAEAFF. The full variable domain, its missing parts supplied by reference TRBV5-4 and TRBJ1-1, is ETGVTQSPTHLIKTRGQQVTLRCSSQSGHNTVSWYQQALGQGPQFIFQYYREEENGRGNFPPRFSGLQFPNYSSELNVNALELDDSALYLCASTSGTGRAEAFFGQGTRLTVV.